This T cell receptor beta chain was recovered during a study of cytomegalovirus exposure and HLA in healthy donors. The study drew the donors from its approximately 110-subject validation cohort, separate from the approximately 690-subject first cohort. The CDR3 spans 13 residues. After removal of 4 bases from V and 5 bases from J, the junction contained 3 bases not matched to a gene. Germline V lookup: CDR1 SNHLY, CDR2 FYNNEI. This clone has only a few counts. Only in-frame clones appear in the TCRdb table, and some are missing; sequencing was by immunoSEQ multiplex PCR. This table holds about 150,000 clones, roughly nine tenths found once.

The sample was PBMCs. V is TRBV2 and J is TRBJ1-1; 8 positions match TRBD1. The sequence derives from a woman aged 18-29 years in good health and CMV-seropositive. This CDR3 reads CASSGDRITEAFF. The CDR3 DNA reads TGTGCCAGCAGTGGGGACAGGATTACTGAAGCTTTCTTT.